This TCR beta chain is from a study of Ad26.COV2.S vaccination and SARS-CoV-2 variants (dated by TCRdb to about 2021). As for the study more broadly: Vaccine-arm donors came from COV1001, a multicentre, randomized, double-blind, placebo-controlled phase I-IIa trial of Ad26.COV2.S in healthy adults. TCRbeta repertoire sequencing was used to assess the specificity and breadth of SARS-CoV-2-reactive T cell receptors after Ad26.COV2.S vaccination. Trial participants were randomized into five groups of five, in which low-dose or high-dose Ad26.COV2.S was given once or twice, or placebo was given on both occasions. Investigators did not know the trial group allocation while performing experiments and assessing outcomes. Ad26.COV2.S was given intramuscularly at 5x10^10 or 1x10^11 viral particles, as a single shot or as two shots 56 days apart. A total of 32 samples were included in the TCR-sequenced set, comprising around 19 Ad26.COV2.S vaccine recipients, 5 placebo recipients and 8 SARS-CoV-2 convalescent individuals.

The CDR3 runs 13 residues from the cysteine to the phenylalanine. Only CDR3 DNA remains: 39 bases, in frame from the first base. The germline V gene sets CDR1 to SGHVS and CDR2 to FNYEAQ. V and J lose 5 bases and 0 bases, and a span of 8 bases separates them. The paper's findings and limits, for the study overall: After vaccination, substantial breadth of spike-specific CD8+ and CD4+ T cell responses was reported. Spike-specific TCR breadth was higher in Ad26.COV2.S recipients than in placebo recipients (P = 0.0014). The authors noted that the TCR breadth and depth analyses may have underestimated total T cell responses. Comparing responses between vaccine doses or regimens was not something the study was powered to do. Vaccine and placebo recipients had similar non-spike TCR breadth, a finding consistent with the vaccine containing only spike.

The treatment or condition label for this specimen denotes: some 19 received Ad26.COV2.S at low or high dose, single or two shots; several received placebo; per-sample allocation not given. Repertoires of vaccine and placebo recipients were sequenced from samples taken on day 63 after the first injection. In Cohort 1b, about 27 adults aged 18-55 years were enrolled at a single site in Boston, USA, between 29 July and 7 August 2020. Ad26.COV2.S was a replication-incompetent adenovirus type 26 vector that expressed a prefusion-stabilized SARS-CoV-2 spike protein derived from the original Wuhan strain. The immunoSEQ Assay was the method used to sequence TCRbeta CDR3 regions. After extraction, genomic DNA underwent amplification by bias-controlled multiplex PCR, followed by high-throughput sequencing. Processing in the source paper ran as follows. To quantify the absolute abundance of every unique TCRbeta CDR3 region, sequences were collapsed and filtered. T cell fraction was estimated by normalization of TCRbeta template counts to usable DNA, with usable DNA being measured through amplification of reference genes present in all nucleated cells. Repertoire TCRs were annotated as SARS-CoV-2-specific when V gene, CDR3 amino acid sequence and J gene were exactly matched to a known reactive TCR set. The reference SARS-CoV-2 TCR set was derived from MIRA and filtered for enrichment in COVID-19-positive ImmuneCODE repertoires, a step that removed public or cross-reactive TCRs. Drawing on the MIRA antigens, annotated TCRs were analysed further at the level of specific ORF or position within ORF. Depth was the summed frequency of annotated unique rearrangements, while breadth was defined as annotated unique rearrangements over total unique productive rearrangements. Group comparisons of TCR breadth used two-sided Wilcoxon rank-sum tests. TCRdb took over this immuneACCESS table, retaining in-frame rearrangements with V and J assigned. Such tables are incomplete; in checked studies, under half of the missing clones stem from an unresolved V gene, and the remainder is unexplained. D and trimming were read from the DNA, whereas the V and J calls and clone size are those reported in that table. Within this sample are 400,000 to 450,000 clones, with about nine tenths of them counted one time only. The ten largest clones represent about 1.7% of the sample.

On this clone: Its antigen is currently not known. No much larger clone is present one base from it, and per-base qualities are unavailable.

This sequence was found in a person between 18 and 65 years old who received the Ad26.COV2.S COVID-19 vaccine or a placebo. The chain is assembled from TRBV7-6 and TRBJ2-7, with the D gene not clear enough to name. Sequences were derived from peripheral blood, sampled in a trial of Ad26.COV2.S vaccine versus placebo. CDR3 reads: CASSTTSSYEQYF. The DNA sequence is given as TGTGCCAGCAGCACTACGAGCTCCTACGAGCAGTACTTC.